This T cell receptor (beta chain) was sequenced in a study of T cell repertoires in cytomegalovirus infection. Study-wide background: Based on public TCR beta signatures, there were indications of CMV infection and of a matching HLA type. Study-level points and caveats: Using cumulative public TCR beta family frequency, the authors identified those who carried CMV together with the relevant HLA. HLA-C-restricted CMV-specific TCR beta clonotypes prevailed in the ex vivo response.

This CDR3 is 14 amino acids long. V lost 5 bases and J lost 1, with 11 bases in between. From germline, CDR1 is SGHTA and CDR2 FQGNSA. Details on this clonotype: Its antigen is as yet unknown. Just one base apart from a much larger clone, this may be a read error.

TCRdb reprocessed the reads with MiXCR, giving one entry per CDR3 protein. In the table there are 300,000 to 400,000 distinct CDR3 sequences, roughly 20% of which are singletons. The sequence was obtained from a human donor in good health (CMV status not recorded). Some clones in this sample may be carry-over from other donors' samples. V gene TRBV7-2 combines with J gene TRBJ2-5; no clear D. The specimen was PBMCs. CDR3 DNA: TGTGCCAGCAGCCCCTTTTGCGGCCAAGAGACCCAGTACTTC. Its translation: CASSPFCGQETQYF.